This T cell receptor beta chain was recovered during a study of beta chain features in type 1 diabetes. About the research overall: No age, gender or cell yield differences were seen between patients and healthy donors. Approximately 100 million sorted cells were examined across all samples.

The isolated RNA, all of it, was reverse transcribed, so expressed TCRB transcripts were what got sequenced. Mean read depth for naive, central memory and regulatory T cell samples was a few million reads. The repertoire was sequenced with immunoSEQ multiplex PCR; TCRdb's copy has only in-frame clones and lacks some. The sample lists about 300,000 clones; approximately 13% were seen once. Germline CDR1 and CDR2: GTSNPN and SVGIG (reference sequence). Trimming at V came to 1 base and at J to 6 bases, leaving 9 bases not matched to a gene. This CDR3 comprises 17 residues. Study observations and caveats: Across all four CD4+ subsets, people with type 1 diabetes showed modestly shorter TCRB CDR3s.

With regard to this clone: Its antigen remains unknown.

The rearrangement joins TRBV30 to TRBJ2-1, with TRBD2 matching over 13 bases. The TCR sequence derives from a woman in her late teens or twenties with type 1 diabetes. The material sequenced was naive CD4+ T cells from blood. Written as DNA, the CDR3 is TGTGCCTGGAGTGCCTTTCGGACTAGCGGGAGTGTCAATGAGCAGTTCTTC. It is translated as CAWSAFRTSGSVNEQFF.